These 17 T cell receptor beta chains originate from one sample sequenced in a study of T-cell reconstitution after alpha-beta-depleted transplantation in children. Molecular barcoding with unique molecular identifiers was used for the TCRbeta library. TCRdb re-called the PCR reads with MiXCR, one entry per CDR3 protein. The sample lists about 540,000 distinct CDR3 sequences, about 16% occurring once. The specimen was PBMCs from the stem cell graft donor, collected from the stem cell graft. These receptors were taken from a human donor who donated a stem cell graft to a child with acute lymphoblastic leukemia.

The chain has TRBV25-1 and TRBJ2-1; 8 positions agree with TRBD2. Losses at the gene ends were 1 base for V and 8 bases for J; bases not matched to a gene: 13. This CDR3 is 17 amino acids long. Germline assignment: CDR1 MGHDK and CDR2 SYGVNS. CDR3 sequence: CASSELIGAGARHEQFF. In DNA, the CDR3 is TGTGCCAGCAGTGAATTAATCGGAGCGGGAGCCCGTCATGAGCAGTTCTTC.

The sample holds a few counts of this clonotype. In nucleotides, the CDR3 is TGTGCCAGCAGCCCGCTAGGGAGCTCTGGGGCCAACGTCCTGACTTTC. This sequence encodes CASSPLGSSGANVLTF. This chain connects TRBV7-3 to TRBJ2-6; TRBD2 might be the D (5 bases). Germline V CDR1 and CDR2: SGHTA, FQGTGA. This CDR3 contains 16 residues. The V gene lost 5 bases and the J gene lost 0 bases, with 11 bases spanning the gap.

This chain links TRBV4-1 with TRBJ1-3; 7 nucleotides align to TRBD1. The CDR3 covers 16 residues. V was pared by 4 bases and J by 2 bases, with 8 bases of the junction left unmatched. Germline V gene sequence: CDR1 MGHRA, CDR2 YSYEKL. CDR3 in amino acids: CASSLLAGTAGNTIYF. The CDR3 nucleotides read TGCGCCAGCAGCCTCCTGGCGGGGACAGCTGGAAACACCATATATTTT.

This chain links TRBV7-8 with TRBJ1-1, with 7 bases identical to TRBD1. This CDR3 region has 13 residues. Germline V CDR1 and CDR2: SGHVS, FQNEAQ. Trimming cost V 5 bases and J 7 bases; bases outside gene matches: 7. The CDR3 is CASSPRTGDEAFF. The CDR3 DNA reads TGTGCCAGCAGCCCGCGGACAGGCGATGAAGCTTTCTTT.

This clonotype was observed a few times. This chain uses TRBV20-1 with TRBJ1-1; D uncertain. Germline CDR1 is DFQATT and CDR2 is SNEGSKA (reference sequence). The V gene lost 3 bases and the J gene lost 1 base, with 9 bases spanning the gap. The CDR3 covers 13 residues. CDR3 DNA sequence: TGCAGTGCTAGCGGCAGAAAGAACACTGAAGCTTTCTTT. This codes for CSASGRKNTEAFF.

The chain is built from TRBV7-9 and TRBJ1-5, with unresolved D. This CDR3 is built from 11 residues. Germline CDR1 is SEHNR and CDR2 is FQNEAQ (reference sequence). V lost 8 bases and J 10 bases, leaving 12 bases between the germline ends. CDR3 sequence reads: CASGTDRPQHF. CDR3 nucleotides: TGTGCCAGCGGAACAGATCGTCCCCAGCATTTT. Supplemented by reference TRBV7-9 and TRBJ1-5, the full variable domain reads DTGVSQNPRHKITKRGQNVTFRCDPISEHNRLYWYRQTLGQGPEFLTYFQNEAQLEKSRLLSDRFSAERPKGSFSTLEIQRTEQGDSAMYLCASGTDRPQHFGDGTRLSIL.

The J gene is TRBJ2-5, the V gene TRBV5-1, with 8 bases matching TRBD1. CDR1 and CDR2 from the germline V gene are SGHRS and YFSETQ. CDR3 length equals 15 residues. V shed 0 bases, J shed 6 bases, and the junction held 7 bases outside the gene matches. CDR3: CASSLDAGGDQTQYF. The CDR3 DNA follows: TGCGCCAGCAGCTTGGACGCAGGGGGCGATCAGACCCAGTACTTC.

This clonotype occurred many times. The chain joins TRBV5-1 to TRBJ1-2; D call uncertain. Germline CDR1 SGHRS, CDR2 YFSETQ. The CDR3 has 13 amino acids. Deletions cut 4 bases from V and 0 bases from J, with 7 bases between. CDR3 residues: CASSPTANYGYTF. CDR3 sequence (DNA): TGCGCCAGCAGCCCCACAGCTAACTATGGCTACACCTTC. Complete variable domain (other parts from reference TRBV5-1 and TRBJ1-2): KAGVTQTPRYLIKTRGQQVTLSCSPISGHRSVSWYQQTPGQGLQFLFEYFSETQRNKGNFPGRFSGRQFSNSRSEMNVSTLELGDSALYLCASSPTANYGYTFGSGTRLTVV.

This clonotype was observed a few times. The V and J genes are TRBV2 and TRBJ1-2; D remains ambiguous. V gave up 8 bases and J gave up 0 bases, with 7 bases separating them. Germline assignment: CDR1 SNHLY and CDR2 FYNNEI. The CDR3 covers 12 residues. CDR3 sequence: CASGGANYGYTF. For the CDR3, the DNA is TGTGCCAGCGGCGGAGCTAACTATGGCTACACCTTC.

The genes are TRBV5-1 and TRBJ1-1; no clear D gene. The germline V gene encodes CDR1 SGHRS and CDR2 YFSETQ. The V end lost 1 base, the J end lost 4 bases, and 14 bases lay between the germline ends. The CDR3 runs to 15 residues. The CDR3: CASSLSVGPITEAFF. Written as DNA, the CDR3 is TGCGCCAGCAGCTTGAGCGTTGGTCCGATCACTGAAGCTTTCTTT.

The rearrangement uses TRBV6-5 and TRBJ1-4, with D uncertain. V was clipped by 0 bases and J by 5 bases, with 7 bases between them. CDR1 and CDR2 from the germline V gene are MNHEY and SVGAGI. The CDR3 is made up of 14 amino acids. DNA for the CDR3: TGTGCCAGCAGTTACTCGAACGGGAATGAAAAACTGTTTTTT. As protein: CASSYSNGNEKLFF.

CDR3 sequence: CASSPPRGRAKNIQYF. The CDR3 region has the DNA TGTGCCAGCAGCCCCCCAAGAGGACGAGCCAAAAACATTCAGTACTTC. The rearrangement links TRBV7-9 to TRBJ2-4; D unclear. The CDR3 runs 16 residues. Germline values: CDR1 SEHNR, CDR2 FQNEAQ (reference sequence). Trimming cost V 5 bases and J 0 bases, with 14 bases left between them. The complete variable domain, with remaining parts taken from reference TRBV7-9 and TRBJ2-4, reads DTGVSQNPRHKITKRGQNVTFRCDPISEHNRLYWYRQTLGQGPEFLTYFQNEAQLEKSRLLSDRFSAERPKGSFSTLEIQRTEQGDSAMYLCASSPPRGRAKNIQYFGAGTRLSVL.

The V and J genes are TRBV7-9 and TRBJ1-1; the D is unclear. In germline, CDR1 is SEHNR, CDR2 FQNEAQ (reference sequence). V gave up 5 bases and J gave up 8 bases, with 12 bases separating them. The CDR3 sequence is 12 residues long. Written as DNA, the CDR3 is TGTGCCAGCAGCGGGAATAGGGCCGAAGCTTTCTTT. Its protein product is CASSGNRAEAFF.

This clonotype has just a few counts. This rearrangement joins TRBV12-5 to TRBJ1-1; D is unresolved. CDR1 LGHNT and CDR2 FRNRAP come from the germline V gene. The V end lost 7 bases, the J end lost 3 bases, and 9 bases lay between the germline ends. The CDR3 totals 12 residues. The CDR3 region has the DNA TGTGCTAGTGCGGAAGGGTACACTGAAGCTTTCTTT. This gives the protein CASAEGYTEAFF.

The chain recombines TRBV14 with TRBJ2-1; possible D gene TRBD2, 7 bases. CDR1 SGHDN and CDR2 FVKESK come from the germline V gene. V lost 4 bases to trimming and J lost 8 bases, with 15 bases between them. The CDR3 consists of 14 residues. The DNA of the CDR3 is TGTGCCAGCAGCCGTGGGGGGGCGTGGTATGAGCAGTTCTTC. The encoded protein is CASSRGGAWYEQFF.

This clonotype was seen a handful of times. The V call is TRBV2, the J call TRBJ2-1; 7 nucleotides align to TRBD2. Germline assignment: CDR1 SNHLY and CDR2 FYNNEI. The V and J ends lost 2 bases and 4 bases, in that order; junction bases with no gene match: 11. CDR3 length: 17 amino acids. CDR3 sequence: CASSEKIGGSGYNEQFF. CDR3 coding DNA: TGTGCCAGCAGTGAAAAGATCGGCGGGAGTGGTTACAATGAGCAGTTCTTC.

This clonotype was detected ten times or more. The chain employs TRBV9 and TRBJ2-2; D is undetermined. V lost 3 bases to trimming and J lost 3 bases, with 3 bases between them. The V gene's germline CDR1 is SGDLS and CDR2 YYNGEE. The CDR3 runs 12 residues. CDR3 coding DNA: TGTGCCAGCAGCGGGGACACCGGGGAGCTGTTTTTT. Amino acids: CASSGDTGELFF.